Shown below are 29 T cell receptor beta chains from a single sample sequenced in a study of T cell responses to AZD1222 COVID-19 vaccine (dated by TCRdb to 2020 to 2022). The sample's time point label is to be understood as: baseline before first vaccination. The treatment or condition label of this sample denotes: meningococcal conjugate vaccine given as trial control. Preparation of the library involved the immunoSEQ multiplex PCR assay. The immuneACCESS repertoire file appears here via TCRdb, limited to in-frame rearrangements. These files lack a portion of the clones; in checked studies, under half of the deficit traces to unresolved V genes, and the cause of the others is not known. The sample has about 120,000 clones on record, less than 95% of them singletons. Around 4.5% of the sample is taken by the ten largest. This sample comprised peripheral blood, obtained on day 0 of MenACWY control vaccination. The source of these receptors is an adult in good health.

J is TRBJ2-6 and V is TRBV18; D not certain. The V end lost 0 bases, the J end lost 0 bases, and 6 bases lay between the germline ends. Germline CDR1 KGHSH, CDR2 LQKENI. The CDR3 totals 16 residues. The CDR3 DNA reads as TGTGCCAGCTCACCACCGGTGGGCTCTGGGGCCAACGTCCTGACTTTC. It translates to CASSPPVGSGANVLTF.

The genes are TRBV19 and TRBJ1-5; the match to TRBD1 covers 8 bases. J lost 6 bases, V lost 4 bases, and 5 bases had no gene match. The germline gives CDR1 LNHDA, CDR2 SQIVND (reference sequence). CDR3 size: 14 residues. CDR3 in DNA: TGTGCCAGTAGTACCGAGACAGGGGTTCAGCCCCAGCATTTT. This sequence encodes CASSTETGVQPQHF.

V gene TRBV28 combines with J gene TRBJ2-5; 8 bases line up with TRBD1. Germline CDR1 reads MDHEN; CDR2 reads SYDVKM. The CDR3 sequence is 16 residues long. V was clipped by 5 bases and J by 3 bases; unmatched bases: 11. In nucleotides, the CDR3 is TGTGCCAGCAGTCCTCCCCAGGACAGGGATAAAGAGACCCAGTACTTC. Translating gives CASSPPQDRDKETQYF. The complete variable domain, with remaining parts taken from reference TRBV28 and TRBJ2-5, reads DVKVTQSSRYLVKRTGEKVFLECVQDMDHENMFWYRQDPGLGLRLIYFSYDVKMKEKGDIPEGYSVSREKKERFSLILESASTNQTSMYLCASSPPQDRDKETQYFGPGTRLLVL.

The CDR3 nucleotides read TGTGCCAGTAGTATTATAGGGGATAATTCACCCCTCCACTTT. This encodes CASSIIGDNSPLHF. The chain carries TRBV19 and TRBJ1-6, with TRBD1 as a possible D gene (5 bases). Looked up from germline, CDR1 is LNHDA and CDR2 is SQIVND (reference sequence). The CDR3 sequence is 14 residues long. V was trimmed by 3 bases and J by 5 bases, leaving 8 bases between them.

This chain joins TRBV7-9 and TRBJ2-1; 10 positions agree with TRBD2. V trimming: 4 bases; J trimming: 8 bases; junction bases outside the gene matches: 11. The germline CDR1 and CDR2 sequences are SEHNR and FQNEAQ (reference sequence). This CDR3 is built from 16 residues. In DNA form, the CDR3 reads TGTGCCAGCAGCTCCTCCCCTAGCGGGAGCTTCTATGAGCAGTTCTTC. This codes for CASSSSPSGSFYEQFF. Combining the CDR3 with reference TRBV7-9 and TRBJ2-1 gives the whole variable domain DTGVSQNPRHKITKRGQNVTFRCDPISEHNRLYWYRQTLGQGPEFLTYFQNEAQLEKSRLLSDRFSAERPKGSFSTLEIQRTEQGDSAMYLCASSSSPSGSFYEQFFGPGTRLTVL.

J is TRBJ1-3 and V is TRBV6-6, with no clear D. Trimming removed 5 bases from V and 0 bases from J, with 11 bases in between. Germline-derived CDR1 and CDR2 are MNHNY and SVGAGI (reference sequence). CDR3 length equals 15 residues. Here the CDR3 reads CASSRQQHSGNTIYF. In nucleotides, the CDR3 is TGTGCCAGCAGTCGCCAACAGCACTCTGGAAACACCATATATTTT.

V usage is TRBV27 and J usage is TRBJ2-7, with D perhaps matching TRBD2 (6 bases). CDR1 and CDR2 (germline): MNHEY, SMNVEV (reference sequence). This CDR3 comprises 17 residues. Trimming cost V 3 bases and J 5 bases, with 23 bases left between them. The CDR3 sequence is CASSFPFRRRAFHEQYF. The CDR3, as DNA: TGTGCCAGCAGTTTCCCTTTCCGAAGGAGGGCCTTCCACGAGCAGTACTTC.

CDR3 residues: CAIRGSDYNSPLHF. CDR3 DNA sequence: TGTGCCATCCGAGGATCAGACTATAATTCACCCCTCCACTTT. The chain links TRBV10-3 to TRBJ1-6; D remains unclear. In germline, CDR1 is ENHRY, CDR2 SYGVKD. This CDR3 contains 14 residues. V lost 8 bases and J lost 3, with 11 bases in between.

V is TRBV5-4 and J is TRBJ2-3, with TRBD2 as a possible D gene (6 bases). This CDR3 has 13 residues. Germline V gene sequence: CDR1 SGHNT, CDR2 YYREEE (reference sequence). Trimming shortened V by 1 base and J by 4 bases, and 7 bases separated the two germline ends. The CDR3 DNA reads as TGTGCCAGCAGCTTGTGGGGGGCAGATACGCAGTATTTT. This translates into CASSLWGADTQYF.

In its sample, this clone was seen a few times. The CDR3 is CASSEHRGTNEKLFF. CDR3 coding DNA: TGTGCCAGCAGTGAGCACAGAGGAACTAATGAAAAACTGTTTTTT. The chain uses TRBV25-1 and TRBJ1-4; no firm D call. The CDR3 consists of 15 residues. Germline V gene data show CDR1 as MGHDK and CDR2 as SYGVNS. V was trimmed by 3 bases and J by 1 base, leaving 9 bases between them.

This clone turned up a few times. This chain connects TRBV29-1 to TRBJ2-4, with D possibly matching TRBD2 (7 bases). CDR3 length: 14 amino acids. Trimming shortened V by 4 bases and J by 2 bases, and 12 bases separated the two germline ends. The V gene's germline CDR1 is SQVTM and CDR2 ANQGSEA. The CDR3 DNA reads as TGCAGCGTTGGTGGGGGGGCCTCCAAAAACATTCAGTACTTC. Protein: CSVGGGASKNIQYF.

The chain recombines TRBV6-5 with TRBJ1-2; TRBD1 is a possible D gene (5 bases). Trimming stripped 6 bases from V and 7 bases from J, with 21 bases between. Germline V gene data show CDR1 as MNHEY and CDR2 as SVGAGI. This CDR3 is built from 15 residues. The CDR3 DNA sequence: TGTGCCAGCAGCCCCCTCCCAAGCAGGGCTGGTGGCTACACCTTC. Encoded protein: CASSPLPSRAGGYTF.

This clone was seen once. This chain connects TRBV3-1 (or the pseudogene TRBV3-2) to TRBJ2-7; weak D call: TRBD1 (5 bases). V was clipped by 2 bases and J by 2 bases, with 7 bases between them. The CDR3 extends over 13 amino acids. The V gene's germline CDR1 is LGHDT and CDR2 YNNKEL (reference sequence). The CDR3 here is CASSQQTAYEQYF. The CDR3 nucleotides are TGTGCCAGCAGCCAACAGACAGCCTACGAGCAGTACTTC.

The chain has TRBV5-5 and TRBJ2-1, with TRBD2 matching over 9 bases. Germline V gives CDR1 SGHKS, CDR2 YYEKEE (reference sequence). The CDR3 is made up of 13 amino acids. With V trimmed by 2 bases and J by 6 bases, 0 bases remained unmatched. This chain's CDR3 is CASSFSGGNEQFF. The CDR3 DNA sequence: TGTGCCAGCAGCTTTAGCGGGGGCAATGAGCAGTTCTTC.

The rearrangement uses TRBV25-1 and TRBJ2-7; D perhaps matches TRBD1 (6 bases). V lost 5 bases, J lost 5 bases, and 13 bases lay in between. The CDR3 loop spans 13 amino acids. Germline loops: CDR1 MGHDK, CDR2 SYGVNS. The CDR3 bases are TGTGCCAGCAGTCCGACAGGAGTACACGAGCAGTACGTC. Its translation: CASSPTGVHEQYV.

The chain employs TRBV11-2 and TRBJ2-7; maybe TRBD2 (6 bases). The germline V gene encodes CDR1 SGHAT and CDR2 FQNNGV. The CDR3 spans 13 residues. Trimming removed 2 bases from V and 6 bases from J, with 11 bases in between. CDR3 sequence: CASSLSNGGEQYV. The DNA of the CDR3 is TGTGCCAGCAGCTTAAGTAACGGGGGCGAGCAGTACGTC.

The V and J genes are TRBV21-1 and TRBJ1-5. TRBV21-1 is a pseudogene locus. The CDR3 sequence is 20 residues long. CDR3 protein: CASINPPDDLCGYSNQPQHF. CDR3 DNA sequence: TGTGCCAGCATCAATCCCCCGGACGACCTTTGTGGTTATAGCAATCAGCCCCAGCATTTT.

This chain uses TRBV4-2 with TRBJ1-5, with 9 bases identical to TRBD1. This CDR3 has 17 residues. V lost 3 bases, J lost 4 bases, and 10 bases stayed unmatched. CDR1 and CDR2 from the germline V gene are LGHNA and YNFKEQ. The CDR3 spells CASSQGPGQGSNQPQHF. DNA of the CDR3: TGTGCCAGCAGCCAGGGCCCGGGACAGGGTTCGAATCAGCCCCAGCATTTT.

The chain links TRBV7-3 to TRBJ2-2, with D tentatively TRBD1 (5 bases). From germline, CDR1 is SGHTA and CDR2 FQGTGA. CDR3 length equals 15 residues. V lost 0 bases to trimming and J lost 4 bases, with 9 bases between them. CDR3 DNA sequence: TGTGCCAGCAGCTTAACCCCCAGGGCCACCGGGGAGCTGTTTTTT. Translation gives CASSLTPRATGELFF.

The J gene is TRBJ1-5, the V gene TRBV6-2 or TRBV6-3; a weak D match, TRBD1 (5 bases). The CDR3 has 14 amino acids. Germline assignment: CDR1 MNHEY and CDR2 SVGEGT. The ends were cut back, 4 bases at V and 4 bases at J, with 11 bases in the middle. CDR3 sequence: CASSFVGDNQPQHF. The CDR3 DNA reads as TGTGCCAGCAGTTTTGTGGGGGATAATCAGCCCCAGCATTTT.

This chain links TRBV18 with TRBJ1-1, with 10 bases fitting TRBD1. Germline V lookup: CDR1 KGHSH, CDR2 LQKENI. This CDR3 has 15 residues. The trim removed 3 bases at V and 3 bases at J, leaving 4 bases unmatched. The CDR3 coding sequence is TGTGCCAGCTCACCGGGACAGGGGTCGGACACTGAAGCTTTCTTT. Its protein product is CASSPGQGSDTEAFF.

This sequence joins TRBV5-4 and TRBJ1-1; D might be TRBD1 (5 bases). Germline-derived CDR1 and CDR2 are SGHNT and YYREEE (reference sequence). This CDR3 has 15 residues. V was cut by 4 bases and J by 1 base, with 14 bases left in between. The CDR3: CASSGGMGPNTEAFF. The CDR3, as DNA: TGTGCCAGCAGCGGGGGGATGGGGCCGAACACTGAAGCTTTCTTT.

This clone was detected a few times. The chain employs TRBV2 and TRBJ1-1; 11 bases match TRBD1. The CDR3 has 14 amino acids. Germline loops: CDR1 SNHLY, CDR2 FYNNEI. Unmatched junction bases numbered 7, after V lost 6 bases and J lost 7 bases. The CDR3 spells CASSPGQGAVEAFF. CDR3 nucleotides: TGTGCCAGCAGCCCCGGACAGGGGGCGGTTGAAGCTTTCTTT.

The rearrangement joins TRBV7-6 to TRBJ2-3; no clear D gene. Germline CDR1 SGHVS, CDR2 FNYEAQ. The CDR3 sequence is 15 residues long. V gave up 5 bases and J gave up 0 bases, with 12 bases separating them. The CDR3 sequence: CASSRWTLSTDTQYF. The CDR3 DNA reads TGTGCCAGCAGCCGCTGGACCCTTAGCACAGATACGCAGTATTTT. Full variable domain (rest looked up from reference TRBV7-6 and TRBJ2-3): GAGVSQSPRYKVTKRGQDVALRCDPISGHVSLYWYRQALGQGPEFLTYFNYEAQQDKSGLPNDRFSAERPEGSISTLTIQRTEQRDSAMYRCASSRWTLSTDTQYFGPGTRLTVL.

V gene TRBV29-1 combines with J gene TRBJ2-7, with 9 nucleotides matching TRBD1. J was trimmed by 7 bases and V by 6 bases; bases with no gene match: 7. From germline, CDR1 is SQVTM and CDR2 ANQGSEA. The CDR3 is made up of 12 amino acids. CDR3 amino acids: CSVGTGTAEQYF. The CDR3 nucleotides read TGCAGCGTGGGGACAGGGACCGCGGAGCAGTACTTC.

This clone showed up just once. The chain joins TRBV30 to TRBJ2-1; perhaps TRBD2 as D (6 bases). CDR1 is GTSNPN and CDR2 is SVGIG in the germline V gene (reference sequence). This CDR3 has 14 residues. With 4 bases removed from V and 3 bases from J, the gap between germline ends came to 13 bases. In DNA form, the CDR3 reads TGTGCCTGGACCCCGGGAGCCGGCTACAATGAGCAGTTCTTC. This translates into CAWTPGAGYNEQFF.

The chain's CDR3 is CASSRRQGSYEQYF. The CDR3 DNA sequence: TGTGCCAGCAGCCGTAGACAGGGCTCCTACGAGCAGTACTTC. The chain combines TRBV28 with TRBJ2-7, with 7 positions matching TRBD1. Germline V gives CDR1 MDHEN, CDR2 SYDVKM. The CDR3 consists of 14 residues. The V and J ends lost 6 bases and 0 bases, in that order; junction bases with no gene match: 5.

The rearrangement links TRBV18 to TRBJ2-6; 8 bases map to TRBD2. Trimming cost V 2 bases and J 2 bases; bases outside gene matches: 5. The CDR3 length is 17 residues. Germline V lookup: CDR1 KGHSH, CDR2 LQKENI. In nucleotides, the CDR3 is TGTGCCAGCTCACCAACGGGGGGGACAACTGGGGCCAACGTCCTGACTTTC. Its translation: CASSPTGGTTGANVLTF.

The CDR3 bases are TGCGCCAGCAGCTTGGCGGGGGATGAAGGCACCTTC. Its translation is CASSLAGDEGTF. The chain is built from TRBV5-1 and TRBJ1-2; D is possibly TRBD1 (5 bases). Trimming shortened V by 0 bases and J by 13 bases, and 13 bases separated the two germline ends. CDR1 SGHRS and CDR2 YFSETQ come from the germline V gene. This CDR3 comprises 12 residues.